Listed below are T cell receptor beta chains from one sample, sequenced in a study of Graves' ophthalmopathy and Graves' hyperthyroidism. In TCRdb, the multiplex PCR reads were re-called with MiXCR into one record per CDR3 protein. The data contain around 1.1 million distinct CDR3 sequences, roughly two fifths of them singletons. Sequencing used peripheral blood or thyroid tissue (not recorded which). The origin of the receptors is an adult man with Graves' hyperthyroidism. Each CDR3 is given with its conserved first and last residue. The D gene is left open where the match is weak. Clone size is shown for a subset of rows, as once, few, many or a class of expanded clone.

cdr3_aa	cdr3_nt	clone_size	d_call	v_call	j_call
CASSPNRGFTGELFF	TGTGCCAGCAGTCCCAACAGGGGCTTCACCGGGGAGCTGTTTTTT	NA	TRBD1	TRBV12-3/TRBV12-4	TRBJ2-2
CASSFQGSANSPLHF	TGTGCCAGCAGCTTTCAGGGATCCGCTAATTCACCCCTCCACTTT	many	NA	TRBV7-2	TRBJ1-6
CASIGQIEAFF	TGTGCCAGCATAGGGCAGATTGAAGCTTTCTTT	many	NA	TRBV12-3/TRBV12-4	TRBJ1-1
CASNESFSGRNYEQYF	TGTGCCAGCAACGAGTCTTTTAGCGGGAGGAACTACGAGCAGTACTTC	NA	TRBD2	TRBV6-4	TRBJ2-7
CAISDRTVGTDGRFSNQPQHF	TGTGCCATCAGTGATAGGACAGTCGGGACAGACGGAAGATTTAGCAATCAGCCCCAGCATTTT	NA	TRBD1	TRBV10-3	TRBJ1-5
CASSELAGGNTEAFF	TGTGCCAGCAGTGAATTGGCAGGGGGGAACACTGAAGCTTTCTTT	many	TRBD1	TRBV25-1	TRBJ1-1
CSVTGTSGDYEQYF	TGCAGCGTGACCGGGACTAGCGGGGACTACGAGCAGTACTTC	NA	TRBD2	TRBV29-1	TRBJ2-7
CASSSGGGQINTEAFF	TGTGCCAGCAGCTCAGGGGGGGGGCAGATCAACACTGAAGCTTTCTTT	many	TRBD1	TRBV7-2	TRBJ1-1
CASSLVQGNLRQTQYF	TGTGCCAGCAGTTTGGTACAGGGGAATCTTCGACAGACCCAGTACTTC	NA	TRBD1	TRBV12-3/TRBV12-4	TRBJ2-5
CASSLASGTAPPNSPFHF	TGTGCCAGCAGCTTAGCGTCCGGGACAGCACCACCCAATTCACCCTTCCACTTT	few	TRBD1	TRBV7-6	TRBJ1-6
CASSLNSVYGTQYF	TGTGCCAGCAGCTTAAACTCTGTGTATGGGACCCAGTACTTC	many	NA	TRBV7-9	TRBJ2-5
CSVAAGANYGYTF	TGCAGCGTTGCGGCAGGAGCTAACTATGGCTACACCTTC	many	NA	TRBV29-1	TRBJ1-2
CASSLRDRRFNRPPGDSNQPQHF	TGTGCCAGTAGCCTCCGGGACAGACGATTCAATAGGCCTCCGGGGGATAGCAATCAGCCCCAGCATTTT	few	TRBD1	TRBV19	TRBJ1-5
CASSLDTLKETQYF	TGTGCCAGCAGCTTAGACACGTTGAAAGAGACCCAGTACTTC	many	NA	TRBV11-2	TRBJ2-5
CASSLPPGTGIHEQYF	TGTGCCAGCAGTTTACCCCCCGGGACAGGGATTCACGAGCAGTACTTC	NA	TRBD1	TRBV7-8	TRBJ2-7
CASSRDGSSYEQYF	TGTGCCAGCAGCCGGGACGGGAGCTCCTACGAGCAGTACTTC	many	NA	TRBV5-1	TRBJ2-7
CASSLYTGGPGNTIYF	TGTGCCAGCAGCTTATACACAGGGGGTCCTGGAAACACCATATATTTT	few	TRBD1	TRBV7-9	TRBJ1-3
CAISESRGGGSGANVLTF	TGTGCCATCAGTGAGTCACGGGGGGGAGGCTCTGGGGCCAACGTCCTGACTTTC	many	TRBD2	TRBV10-3	TRBJ2-6
CASNLQQAHQPQHF	TGTGCCAGTAACCTACAGCAGGCCCATCAGCCCCAGCATTTT	NA	NA	TRBV19	TRBJ1-5
CASSSRRGERDEQYF	TGTGCCAGCAGCAGCCGCAGGGGCGAACGAGACGAGCAGTACTTC	many	NA	TRBV9	TRBJ2-7
CASSRGRDRHSGANVLTF	TGTGCCAGCAGCCGGGGTCGGGACAGACACTCTGGGGCCAACGTCCTGACTTTC	once	TRBD1	TRBV7-2	TRBJ2-6
CASSAQDRPTLGYGYTF	TGTGCCAGCAGCGCCCAGGACAGGCCAACGCTGGGCTATGGCTACACCTTC	many	TRBD1	TRBV9	TRBJ1-2
CASRLSHQNEQYF	TGTGCCAGCAGACTATCACATCAAAACGAGCAGTACTTC	few	NA	TRBV10-3	TRBJ2-7
CASSQASGGHFTYEQYF	TGCGCCAGCAGCCAAGCTTCAGGGGGACACTTCACCTACGAGCAGTACTTC	NA	TRBD1	TRBV4-1	TRBJ2-7
CSVRDRGTYGYTF	TGCAGTGTTAGAGACAGGGGGACCTATGGCTACACCTTC	NA	TRBD1	TRBV20-1	TRBJ1-2
CASSFSTESPLHF	TGTGCCAGCAGCTTCAGCACCGAATCACCCCTCCACTTT	many	NA	TRBV11-2	TRBJ1-6
CASSVRQGANVLTF	TGCGCCAGCAGCGTCCGACAGGGGGCCAACGTCCTGACTTTC	NA	NA	TRBV5-1	TRBJ2-6
CASSAPQWGVNTGELFF	TGTGCCAGCAGCGCACCACAGTGGGGAGTGAACACCGGGGAGCTGTTTTTT	few	NA	TRBV9	TRBJ2-2
CVSSSGLAGYSTGELFF	TGTGTCAGCAGCTCCGGACTAGCGGGGTATTCCACCGGGGAGCTGTTTTTT	NA	TRBD2	TRBV7-3	TRBJ2-2